The following is a T cell receptor (beta chain) sequence with its context. This CDR3 is 13 amino acids long. The V and J ends lost 5 bases and 8 bases, in that order; junction bases with no gene match: 6. Germline CDR1 reads GTSNPN; CDR2 reads SVGIG (reference sequence). The entry originates in a study of CD8+ T cells in alopecia areata. Following RNA extraction, reverse transcription yielded cDNA that acted as the sequencing template. Produced via immunoSEQ multiplex PCR; TCRdb's table is partial and in-frame only. The sample yields hundreds of thousands of clones, roughly two thirds seen once. V gene TRBV30 combines with J gene TRBJ2-3; 11 bases line up with TRBD2. The receptor was derived from a human donor with alopecia areata. The starting material was CD4+ T cells sorted from blood, obtained at week 0. As DNA, the CDR3 is TGTGCCTGGGATAGCGGGGGGGCTTTTACGCAGTATTTT. Protein: CAWDSGGAFTQYF.